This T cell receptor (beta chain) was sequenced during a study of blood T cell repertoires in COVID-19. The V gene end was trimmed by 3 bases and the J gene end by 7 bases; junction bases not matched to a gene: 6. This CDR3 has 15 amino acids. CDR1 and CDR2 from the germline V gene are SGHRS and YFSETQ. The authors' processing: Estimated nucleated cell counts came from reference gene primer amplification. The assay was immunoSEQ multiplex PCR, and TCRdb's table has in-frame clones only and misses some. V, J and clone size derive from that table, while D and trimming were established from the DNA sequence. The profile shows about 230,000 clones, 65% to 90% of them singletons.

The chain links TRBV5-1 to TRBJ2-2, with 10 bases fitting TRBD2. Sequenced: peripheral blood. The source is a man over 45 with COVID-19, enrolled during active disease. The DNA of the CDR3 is TGCGCCAGCAGCTATACTAGCGGGAATAACGGGGAGCTGTTTTTT. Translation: CASSYTSGNNGELFF.